This TCR beta chain was obtained from a study of blood T cell repertoires in COVID-19 (dated by TCRdb to 2018 to 2020). Turning to the overall study: Samples covering the acute and convalescent phases of COVID-19 were provided by collaborators in the United States, Italy and Spain. The prospective study material was composed of cDNA or gDNA derived from T cells, B-cell-depleted T cells, or PBMCs. The dataset comprised deeply sampled blood TCRbeta repertoires from subjects exposed to, actively infected with, or recovered from COVID-19. A freely available public database, intended as a resource for researchers studying the immune response to SARS-CoV-2, is where the repertoires were released. Samples were obtained from the ongoing ImmuneRACE study (first 160 participants) and from some 1,300 subjects provided by 6 global collaborators. Sample metadata almost always included a de-identified subject ID, COVID-19 status, age in years and sex. HLA class I and class II types, where available, came from metadata supplied by the sample provider rather than from assay-based typing. What the authors observed across the whole study: Clinical and demographic metadata were provided uncurated, with the amount varying by source and participant.

Samples from volunteer blood donors who had recovered from COVID-19 were contributed by a second Seattle source. Collaborating institutions collected whole blood in K2EDTA tubes following their own protocols. For TCRbeta analysis, collaborator samples were shipped as frozen whole blood, as isolated PBMCs, or as DNA extracted from either sample type. The immunoSEQ Assay, a bias-controlled multiplex PCR, was used to amplify TCRbeta CDR3 regions from genomic DNA. The source study handled its data this way. Nucleated cell counts per sample were estimated from amplification of reference gene primers within the assay. To quantify the absolute abundance of each unique TCRbeta CDR3 rearrangement, sequence reads were collapsed and filtered. Productive Simpson clonality was computed per sample as the square root of Simpson's diversity index over productive rearrangements. Not all clones reach the TCRdb copy of this immuneACCESS table, which keeps in-frame sequences only. Checked studies attribute under half of the gap to unresolved V genes and leave the rest unexplained. Clonal size and the V and J genes are those of that table, whereas D and trimming came from the DNA. This sample is represented by 200,000 to 300,000 clones; over 80% of them were singletons. Of the sample, around 2% is held by the ten largest clones.

Counted from cysteine to phenylalanine, this CDR3 has 13 amino acids. CDR3 DNA is the only sequence kept; it has 39 bases, read in frame from the first base. V is reduced by 0 bases and J by 6 bases, leaving a spacing of 9 bases between them. CDR1 and CDR2 (SGHAT, FQNNGV) derive from the germline V gene. As to this clone: The clone's antigen remains unknown. Within one base of it there is no much larger clone, and no base qualities were kept.

This receptor was taken from a man aged 30 to 45 who had recovered from COVID-19. Sequences were obtained from peripheral blood. The sequence is built from TRBV11-2 and TRBJ2-7; a tentative D call is TRBD1 (6 bases match). The DNA sequence reads TGTGCCAGCAGCTTAGAGCTCAGGGGCGAGCAGTACTTC. It translates as CASSLELRGEQYF. With the portions outside the CDR3 filled from the reference TRBV11-2 and TRBJ2-7 genes, the complete variable region becomes EAGVAQSPRYKIIEKRQSVAFWCNPISGHATLYWYQQILGQGPKLLIQFQNNGVVDDSQLPKDRFSAERLKGVDSTLKIQPAKLEDSAVYLCASSLELRGEQYFGPGTRLTVT.